This record concerns one TCR beta chain sequence. The data were taken from a study of blood T cell repertoires in COVID-19. Overall study: COVID-19 samples from acute and convalescent phases originated in the United States, Italy and Spain. From T cells, B-cell-depleted T cells, or PBMCs came the material, which was cDNA or gDNA.

Patients of the Seattle cohort, enrolled during active infection, were followed longitudinally. From germline, CDR1 is SGHAT and CDR2 FQDESV (reference sequence). The CDR3 is 15 amino acids. J gave up 15 bases and V 0 bases, and 12 bases lay outside the gene matches. Per the original data handling: Nucleated cell number was recorded as an estimate derived from reference gene primer amplification. Sequenced by immunoSEQ multiplex PCR; TCRdb stores in-frame clones only, minus some. The V and J calls and clone size come from that table; D and trimming were worked out from the DNA. The sample lists about 220,000 clones; around 83% were seen once.

The chain has TRBV11-1 and TRBJ2-1, with 9 nucleotides matching TRBD2. This TCR was recovered from a woman aged 80 or over with COVID-19, enrolled during active disease. The sample consisted of peripheral blood. CDR3 nucleotides: TGTGCCAGCAGCTTAGCACGTAGCGGGGGATCCAAAAGGTTCTTC. Amino acid sequence: CASSLARSGGSKRFF.